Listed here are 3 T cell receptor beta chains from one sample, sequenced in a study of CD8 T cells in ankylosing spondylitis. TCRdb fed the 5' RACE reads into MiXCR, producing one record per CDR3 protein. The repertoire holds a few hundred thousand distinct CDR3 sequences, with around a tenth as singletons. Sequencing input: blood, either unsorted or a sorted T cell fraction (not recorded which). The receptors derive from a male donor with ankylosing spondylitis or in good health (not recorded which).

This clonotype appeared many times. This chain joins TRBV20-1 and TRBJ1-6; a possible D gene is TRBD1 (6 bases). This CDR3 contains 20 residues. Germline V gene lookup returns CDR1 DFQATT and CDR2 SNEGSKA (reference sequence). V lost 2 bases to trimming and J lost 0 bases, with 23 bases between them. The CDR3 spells CSARPHRDTYLNSYNSPLHF. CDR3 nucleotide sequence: TGCAGTGCTAGACCGCACCGGGACACTTACCTTAACTCCTATAATTCACCCCTCCACTTT.

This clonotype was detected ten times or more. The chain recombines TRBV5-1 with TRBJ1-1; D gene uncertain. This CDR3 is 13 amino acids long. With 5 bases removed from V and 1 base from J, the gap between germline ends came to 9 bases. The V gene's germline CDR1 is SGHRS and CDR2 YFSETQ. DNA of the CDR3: TGCGCCAGCAGTGTGAGAAGGAACACTGAAGCTTTCTTT. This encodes CASSVRRNTEAFF.

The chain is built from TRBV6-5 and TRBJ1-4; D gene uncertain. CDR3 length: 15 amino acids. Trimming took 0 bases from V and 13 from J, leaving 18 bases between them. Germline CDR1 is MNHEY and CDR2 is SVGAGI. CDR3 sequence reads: CASSYSRLLSKRLFF. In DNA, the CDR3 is TGTGCCAGCAGTTACTCGAGGCTACTTTCAAAGCGACTGTTTTTT.